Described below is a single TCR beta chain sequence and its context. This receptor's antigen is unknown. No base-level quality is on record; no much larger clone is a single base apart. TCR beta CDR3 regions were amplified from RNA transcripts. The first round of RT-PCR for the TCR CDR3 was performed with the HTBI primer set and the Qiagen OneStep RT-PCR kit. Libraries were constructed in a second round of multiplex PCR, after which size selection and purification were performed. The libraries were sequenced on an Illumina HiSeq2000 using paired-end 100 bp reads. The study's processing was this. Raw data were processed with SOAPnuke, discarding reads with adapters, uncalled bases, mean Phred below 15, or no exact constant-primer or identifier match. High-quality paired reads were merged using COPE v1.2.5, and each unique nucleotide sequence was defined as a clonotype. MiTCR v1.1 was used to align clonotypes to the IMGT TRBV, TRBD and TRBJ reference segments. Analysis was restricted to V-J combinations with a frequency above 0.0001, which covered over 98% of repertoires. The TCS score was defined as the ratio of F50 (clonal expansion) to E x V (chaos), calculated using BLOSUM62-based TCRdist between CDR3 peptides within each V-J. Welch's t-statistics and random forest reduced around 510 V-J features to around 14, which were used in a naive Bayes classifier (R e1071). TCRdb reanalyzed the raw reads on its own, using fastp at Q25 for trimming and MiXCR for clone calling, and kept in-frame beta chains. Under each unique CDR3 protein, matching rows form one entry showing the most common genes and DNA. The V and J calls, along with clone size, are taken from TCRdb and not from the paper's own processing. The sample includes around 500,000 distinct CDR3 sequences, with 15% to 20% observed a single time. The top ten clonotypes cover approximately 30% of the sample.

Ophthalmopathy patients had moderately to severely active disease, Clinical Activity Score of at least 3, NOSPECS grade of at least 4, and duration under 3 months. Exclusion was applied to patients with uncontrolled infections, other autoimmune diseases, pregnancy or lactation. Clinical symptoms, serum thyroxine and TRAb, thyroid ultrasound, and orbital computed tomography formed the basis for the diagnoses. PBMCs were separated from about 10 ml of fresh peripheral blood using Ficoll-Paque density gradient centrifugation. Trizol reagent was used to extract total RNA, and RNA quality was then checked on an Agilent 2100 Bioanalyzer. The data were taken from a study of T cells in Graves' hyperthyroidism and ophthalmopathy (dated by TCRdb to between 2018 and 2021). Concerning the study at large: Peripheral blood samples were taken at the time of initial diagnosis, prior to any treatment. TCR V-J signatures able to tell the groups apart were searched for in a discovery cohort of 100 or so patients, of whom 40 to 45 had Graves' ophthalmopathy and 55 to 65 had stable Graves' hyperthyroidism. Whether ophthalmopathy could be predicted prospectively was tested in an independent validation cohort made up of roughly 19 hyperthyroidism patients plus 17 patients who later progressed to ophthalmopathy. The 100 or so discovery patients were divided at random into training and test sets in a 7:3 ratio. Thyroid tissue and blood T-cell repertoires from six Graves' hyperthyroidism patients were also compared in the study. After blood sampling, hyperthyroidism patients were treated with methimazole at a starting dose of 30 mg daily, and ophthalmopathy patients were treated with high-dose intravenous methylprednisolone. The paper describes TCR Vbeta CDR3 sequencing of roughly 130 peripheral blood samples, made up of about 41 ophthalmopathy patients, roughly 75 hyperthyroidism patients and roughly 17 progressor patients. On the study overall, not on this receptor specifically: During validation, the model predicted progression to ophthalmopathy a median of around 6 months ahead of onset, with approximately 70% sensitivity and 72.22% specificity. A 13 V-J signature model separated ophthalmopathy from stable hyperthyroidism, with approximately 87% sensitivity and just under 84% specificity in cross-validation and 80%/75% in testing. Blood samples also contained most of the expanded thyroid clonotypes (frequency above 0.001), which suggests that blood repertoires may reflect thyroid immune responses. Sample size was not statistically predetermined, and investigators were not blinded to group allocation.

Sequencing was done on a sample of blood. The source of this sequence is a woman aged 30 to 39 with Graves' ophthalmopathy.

The nucleotide sequence reads as follows: TGTGCCAGCAGCTTATTATCTGAAGCTTTCTTT. The resulting protein is CASSLLSEAFF. The sequence is built from TRBV7-9 and TRBJ1-1; there is no confident call for the D gene. Relative to germline, V is 2 bases shorter and J is 6 bases shorter, with 4 bases between their ends. The CDR1 and CDR2 encoded by the germline V gene (reference sequence) are SEHNR and FQNEAQ. The CDR3 measures 11 amino acids from cysteine to phenylalanine. Only the CDR3 DNA stays, 33 bases, in frame from base 1. The reference TRBV7-9 and TRBJ1-1 proteins fill in what lies around the CDR3, so the full variable domain reads DTGVSQNPRHKITKRGQNVTFRCDPISEHNRLYWYRQTLGQGPEFLTYFQNEAQLEKSRLLSDRFSAERPKGSFSTLEIQRTEQGDSAMYLCASSLLSEAFFGQGTRLTVV.